This record covers a single T cell receptor beta chain. This specimen comes from a study of blood T cell repertoires in COVID-19. For the study at large: PBMCs, B-cell-depleted T cells, or T cells provided the cDNA or gDNA that made up the material.

In terms of age and location, participants ranged from roughly 18 to 90 years and lived in fewer than 30 US areas. Using immunoSEQ multiplex PCR, the repertoire was profiled, and TCRdb retains in-frame clones only, with some absent. The table lists some 460,000 clones, around 90% of them singletons. The CDR3 runs 15 residues. Per germline, CDR1 LNHNV and CDR2 YYDKDF (reference sequence). Trimming cost V 0 bases and J 3 bases, with 12 bases left between them. The material sequenced was PBMCs or T cells enriched from blood (not recorded which). J is TRBJ2-7 and V is TRBV15; D gene ambiguous. The source is a woman aged 18 to 35 who had recovered from COVID-19. CDR3 amino acids: CATSREGRSIYEQYF. CDR3 sequence (DNA): TGTGCCACCAGCAGAGAGGGCAGGTCAATCTACGAGCAGTACTTC. The full variable domain, with the rest looked up from reference TRBV15 and TRBJ2-7, is DAMVIQNPRYQVTQFGKPVTLSCSQTLNHNVMYWYQQKSSQAPKLLFHYYDKDFNNEADTPDNFQSRRPNTSFCFLDIRSPGLGDTAMYLCATSREGRSIYEQYFGPGTRLTVT.